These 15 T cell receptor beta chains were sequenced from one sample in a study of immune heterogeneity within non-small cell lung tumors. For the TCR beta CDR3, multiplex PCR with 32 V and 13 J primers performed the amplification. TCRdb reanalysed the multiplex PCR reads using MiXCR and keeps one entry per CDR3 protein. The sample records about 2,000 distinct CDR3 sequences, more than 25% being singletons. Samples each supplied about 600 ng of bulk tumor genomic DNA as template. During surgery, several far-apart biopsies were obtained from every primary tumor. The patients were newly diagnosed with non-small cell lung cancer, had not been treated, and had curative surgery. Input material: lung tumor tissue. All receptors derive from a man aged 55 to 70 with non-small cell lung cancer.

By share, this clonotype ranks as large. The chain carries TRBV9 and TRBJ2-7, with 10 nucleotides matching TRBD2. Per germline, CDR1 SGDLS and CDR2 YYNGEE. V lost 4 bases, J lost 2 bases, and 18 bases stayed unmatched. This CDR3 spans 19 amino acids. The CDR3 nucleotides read TGTGCCAGCAGCCCACAGCGGGAGGGCTCTCACTTTACGACCTACGAGCAGTACTTC. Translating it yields CASSPQREGSHFTTYEQYF.

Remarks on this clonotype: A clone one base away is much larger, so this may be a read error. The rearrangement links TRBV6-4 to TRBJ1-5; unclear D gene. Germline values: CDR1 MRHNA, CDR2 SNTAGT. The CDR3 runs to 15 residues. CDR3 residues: CAGSELQVGLQPQHF. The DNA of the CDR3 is TGTGCCGGCAGTGAACTCCAGGTAGGGTTACAGCCCCAGCATTTT.

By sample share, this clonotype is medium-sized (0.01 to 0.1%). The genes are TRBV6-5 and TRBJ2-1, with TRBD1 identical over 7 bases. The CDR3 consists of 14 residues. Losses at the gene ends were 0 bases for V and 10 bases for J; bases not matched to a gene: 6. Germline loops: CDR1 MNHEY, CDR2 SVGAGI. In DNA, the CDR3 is TGTGCCAGCAGTTACTCGCCGACGACAGGGGAGCAGTTCTTC. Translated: CASSYSPTTGEQFF.

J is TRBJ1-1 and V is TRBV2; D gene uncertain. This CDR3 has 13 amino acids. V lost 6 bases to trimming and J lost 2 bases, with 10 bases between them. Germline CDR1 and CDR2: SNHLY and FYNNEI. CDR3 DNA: TGTGCCAGCAGGAGGGTTTTTAACACTGAAGCTTTCTTT. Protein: CASRRVFNTEAFF.

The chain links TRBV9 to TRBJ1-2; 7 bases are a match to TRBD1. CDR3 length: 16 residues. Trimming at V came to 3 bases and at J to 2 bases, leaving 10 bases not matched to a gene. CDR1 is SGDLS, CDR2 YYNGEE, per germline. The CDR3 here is CASSAPLTGKNYGYTF. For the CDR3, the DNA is TGTGCCAGCAGCGCCCCTTTGACAGGGAAGAACTATGGCTACACCTTC. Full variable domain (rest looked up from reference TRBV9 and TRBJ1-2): DSGVTQTPKHLITATGQRVTLRCSPRSGDLSVYWYQQSLDQGLQFLIQYYNGEERAKGNILERFSAQQFPDLHSELNLSSLELGDSALYFCASSAPLTGKNYGYTFGSGTRLTVV.

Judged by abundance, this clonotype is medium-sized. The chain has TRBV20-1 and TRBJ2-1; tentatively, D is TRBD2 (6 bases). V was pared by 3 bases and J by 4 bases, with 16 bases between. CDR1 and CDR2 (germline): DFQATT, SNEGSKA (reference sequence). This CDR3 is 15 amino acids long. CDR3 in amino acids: CSASGPSVVYNEQFF. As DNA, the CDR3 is TGCAGTGCTAGTGGGCCTAGCGTGGTGTACAATGAGCAGTTCTTC.

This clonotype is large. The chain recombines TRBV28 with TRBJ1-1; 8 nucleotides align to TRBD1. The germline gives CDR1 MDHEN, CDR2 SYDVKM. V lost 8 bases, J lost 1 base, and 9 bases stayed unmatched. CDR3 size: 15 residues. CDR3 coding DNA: TGTGCCAGCGTCGATTCGGGACAGGAGAACACTGAAGCTTTCTTT. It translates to CASVDSGQENTEAFF.

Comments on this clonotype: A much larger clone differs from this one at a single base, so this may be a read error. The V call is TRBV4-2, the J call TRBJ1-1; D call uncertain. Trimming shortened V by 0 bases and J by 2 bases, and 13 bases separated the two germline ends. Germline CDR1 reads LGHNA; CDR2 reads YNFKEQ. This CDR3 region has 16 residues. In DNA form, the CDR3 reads TGTGCCAGCAGCCAAGAAGTCGGGGTGGCTAACACTGAAGCTTTCTTT. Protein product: CASSQEVGVANTEAFF.

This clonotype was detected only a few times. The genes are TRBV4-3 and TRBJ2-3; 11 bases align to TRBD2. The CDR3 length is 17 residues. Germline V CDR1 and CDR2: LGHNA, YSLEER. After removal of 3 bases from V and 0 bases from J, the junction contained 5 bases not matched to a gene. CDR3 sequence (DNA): TGCGCCAGCAGCCACCGCGGACTAGCGGGTAGCACAGATACGCAGTATTTT. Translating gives CASSHRGLAGSTDTQYF.

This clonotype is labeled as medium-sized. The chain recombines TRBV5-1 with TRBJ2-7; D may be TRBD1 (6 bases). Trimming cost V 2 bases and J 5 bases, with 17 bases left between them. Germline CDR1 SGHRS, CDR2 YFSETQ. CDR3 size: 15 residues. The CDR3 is CASSLWGQGNHEQYF. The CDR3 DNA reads TGCGCCAGCAGCTTATGGGGACAAGGGAACCACGAGCAGTACTTC.

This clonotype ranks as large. In DNA form, the CDR3 reads TGTGCCTGGCACGGACAGAGTAATAATTCACCCCTCCACTTT. Protein product: CAWHGQSNNSPLHF. The chain carries TRBV30 and TRBJ1-6, with a weak D call TRBD1 (6 bases). Trimming took 5 bases from V and 5 from J, leaving 13 bases between them. Germline CDR1 and CDR2: GTSNPN and SVGIG (reference sequence). The CDR3 spans 14 residues.

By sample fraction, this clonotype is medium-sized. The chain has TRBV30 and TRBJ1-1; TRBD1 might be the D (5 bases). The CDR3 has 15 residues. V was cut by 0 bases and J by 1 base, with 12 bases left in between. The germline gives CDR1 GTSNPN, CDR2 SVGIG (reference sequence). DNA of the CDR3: TGTGCCTGGAGTGTACTGGGCAGGGCGAACACTGAAGCTTTCTTT. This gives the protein CAWSVLGRANTEAFF.

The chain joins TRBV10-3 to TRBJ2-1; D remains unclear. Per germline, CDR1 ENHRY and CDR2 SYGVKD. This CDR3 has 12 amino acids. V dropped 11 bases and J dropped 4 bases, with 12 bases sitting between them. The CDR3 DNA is TGTGCCTTGGGCAGTCCATACAATGAGCAGTTCTTC. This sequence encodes CALGSPYNEQFF.

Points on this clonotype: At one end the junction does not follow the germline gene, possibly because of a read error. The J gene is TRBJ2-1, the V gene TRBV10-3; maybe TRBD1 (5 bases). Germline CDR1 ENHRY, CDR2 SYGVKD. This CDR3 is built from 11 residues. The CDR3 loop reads CAISKSGLQFF. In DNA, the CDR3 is TGTGCCATCAGTAAGTCAGGGTTGCAGTTCTTC.

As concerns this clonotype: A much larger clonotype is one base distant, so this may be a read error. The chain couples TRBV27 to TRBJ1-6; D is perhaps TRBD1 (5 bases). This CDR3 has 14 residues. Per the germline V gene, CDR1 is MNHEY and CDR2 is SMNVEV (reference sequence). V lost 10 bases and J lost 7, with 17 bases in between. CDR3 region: CAIRAGGVNSPLHF. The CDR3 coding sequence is TGTGCCATCAGAGCTGGGGGAGTCAATTCACCCCTCCACTTT.